Listed below are T cell receptor beta chains from one sample, sequenced in a study of blood T cell repertoires in COVID-19. This table comes from immunoSEQ multiplex PCR, and its TCRdb copy is limited to in-frame clones, with some not included. The data contain about 150,000 clones, roughly 80% of them singletons. The specimen sequenced was PBMCs or T cells enriched from blood (not recorded which). The receptor source for this set is a man in his forties or fifties who had recovered from COVID-19. The CDR3 runs from the conserved cysteine through the conserved F or W. A D gene is named only where the DNA matches it firmly. Rows give clone size only sometimes, using once, few, many, or a class for an expanded clone.

clone_size j_call d_call v_call cdr3_length cdr3_aa cdr3_nt
- TRBJ1-4 TRBD1 TRBV30 14 CAWNRGQSNEKLFF TGTGCCTGGAATAGGGGGCAGTCTAATGAAAAACTGTTTTTT
- TRBJ1-6 TRBD1 TRBV7-6 15 CASSATGGYNSPLHF TGTGCCAGCAGCGCTACAGGGGGCTATAATTCACCCCTCCACTTT
- TRBJ1-2 - TRBV9 14 CASSVGGSDYGYTF TGTGCCAGCAGCGTGGGGGGGTCAGACTATGGCTACACCTTC
- TRBJ1-2 - TRBV11-2 15 CASSLEGGLGYGYTF TGTGCCAGCAGCTTAGAGGGCGGACTTGGCTATGGCTACACCTTC
- TRBJ1-6 - TRBV4-3 15 CASRVLQGDNSPLHF TGCGCCAGCAGAGTACTACAGGGTGACAATTCACCCCTCCACTTT
- TRBJ2-3 - TRBV29-1 12 CSGRTSTDTQYF TGCAGCGGAAGGACTAGCACAGATACGCAGTATTTT
- TRBJ2-4 - TRBV11-3 16 CASSERLRGNENIQYF TGTGCCAGCAGCGAACGCCTCAGGGGTAACGAAAACATTCAGTACTTC
- TRBJ2-3 TRBD1 TRBV7-8 15 CASSFGQGEPDTQYF TGTGCCAGCAGCTTTGGACAGGGGGAGCCAGATACGCAGTATTTT
- TRBJ2-7 - TRBV12-5 11 CASGSLYEQYF TGTGCTAGTGGTTCCCTGTACGAGCAGTACTTC
once TRBJ2-2 TRBD2 TRBV19 15 CASGPGGTNTGELFF TGTGCCAGTGGGCCGGGAGGGACGAACACCGGGGAGCTGTTTTTT
- TRBJ2-7 - TRBV28 13 CASSFPPAYEQYF TGTGCCAGCAGTTTCCCCCCCGCCTACGAGCAGTACTTC
- TRBJ1-5 TRBD1 TRBV7-8 15 CASSLPGQGNQPQHF TGTGCCAGCAGCTTACCTGGACAGGGCAATCAGCCCCAGCATTTT
- TRBJ2-2 - TRBV3-1/TRBV3-2 14 CASSYDSVDGELFF TGTGCCAGCAGCTACGACAGCGTAGACGGGGAGCTGTTTTTT
- TRBJ2-2 - TRBV18 15 CASALGATDPGELFF TGTGCCAGCGCCTTAGGGGCCACAGACCCCGGGGAGCTGTTTTTT
- TRBJ2-1 - TRBV13 11 CASSLELVRFF TGTGCCAGCAGCTTAGAACTAGTGCGGTTCTTC
- TRBJ1-2 TRBD1 TRBV10-1 18 CASSEPPGQGVDASGYTF TGCGCCAGCAGTGAGCCCCCGGGACAGGGCGTTGATGCTTCTGGCTACACCTTC
- TRBJ1-1 - TRBV19 14 CASSISQVNTEAFF TGTGCCAGTAGTATAAGTCAGGTGAACACTGAAGCTTTCTTT
- TRBJ2-5 TRBD1 TRBV5-1 13 CASRETGQETQYF TGCGCCAGCAGAGAGACAGGGCAAGAGACCCAGTACTTC
- TRBJ1-4 - TRBV4-1 14 CASSRTATNEKLFF TGCGCCAGCAGCAGGACAGCAACTAATGAAAAACTGTTTTTT
few TRBJ1-6 - TRBV7-6 15 CASNTGDSYNSPLHF TGTGCCAGCAACACCGGGGACTCCTATAATTCACCCCTCCACTTT
- TRBJ2-1 TRBD2 TRBV5-8 16 CASSQLAGGGYNEQFF TGTGCCAGCAGCCAACTAGCGGGGGGGGGCTACAATGAGCAGTTCTTC
- TRBJ2-2 TRBD1 TRBV6-1 16 CASSGTGGEGTGELFF TGTGCCAGCAGTGGAACAGGGGGCGAAGGCACCGGGGAGCTGTTTTTT
- TRBJ2-7 - TRBV5-1 15 CASSLNGVNPYEQYF TGCGCCAGCAGCTTGAACGGGGTTAACCCCTACGAGCAGTACTTC
few TRBJ1-2 - TRBV5-1 16 CASSPQTGAVDYGYTF TGCGCCAGCAGCCCCCAGACAGGTGCGGTTGACTATGGCTACACCTTC
- TRBJ2-7 - TRBV5-4 14 CASSWGHVSYEQYF TGTGCCAGCAGCTGGGGCCACGTCTCCTACGAGCAGTACTTC
- TRBJ2-7 - TRBV7-2 14 CASSLAPRGGEQYF TGTGCCAGCAGCTTAGCCCCCAGGGGCGGCGAGCAGTACTTC
- TRBJ2-5 - TRBV5-4 13 CASREQGQETQYF TGTGCCAGCAGGGAACAGGGACAAGAGACCCAGTACTTC
- TRBJ2-4 - TRBV6-5 14 CASNLDLAKNIQYF TGTGCCAGCAATTTGGACTTAGCCAAAAACATTCAGTACTTC
- TRBJ2-5 - TRBV10-2 13 CASRDGGQETQYF TGCGCCAGCAGAGATGGCGGCCAAGAGACCCAGTACTTC
- TRBJ1-1 - TRBV18 15 CASSPSGVANTEAFF TGTGCCAGCTCACCATCGGGGGTGGCGAACACTGAAGCTTTCTTT
- TRBJ1-5 - TRBV7-8 14 CASSVRGGRQPQHF TGTGCCAGCAGCGTCAGGGGAGGGCGTCAGCCCCAGCATTTT
- TRBJ2-3 - TRBV6-5 15 CASSYSGREGDTQYF TGTGCCAGCAGTTACTCGGGCAGGGAAGGAGATACGCAGTATTTT
- TRBJ2-1 TRBD2 TRBV12-5 15 CASGIGLADTDEQFF TGTGCTAGTGGTATCGGACTAGCGGATACCGATGAGCAGTTCTTC
- TRBJ2-7 TRBD1 TRBV5-5 15 CASSVAGTGHYEQYF TGTGCCAGCAGCGTCGCCGGGACAGGGCACTACGAGCAGTACTTC
- TRBJ2-7 - TRBV18 14 CASSLRTDSYEQYF TGTGCCAGCTCACTTAGGACAGACTCCTACGAGCAGTACTTC
- TRBJ1-1 - TRBV11-3 12 CASSAGGPGAFF TGTGCCAGCAGCGCCGGGGGTCCCGGAGCTTTCTTT
- TRBJ2-7 - TRBV4-1 16 CASSQDGPTAKYEQYF TGCGCCAGCAGCCAAGATGGGCCGACGGCTAAGTACGAGCAGTACTTC
- TRBJ2-7 - TRBV20-1 13 CSASRPGTYEQYF TGCAGTGCGAGTCGTCCAGGGACTTACGAGCAGTACTTC
- TRBJ1-2 - TRBV2 14 CASSYTQGIYGYTF TGTGCCAGCAGCTACACACAGGGTATCTATGGCTACACCTTC
- TRBJ2-2 TRBD1 TRBV9 15 CASSVEPGGTGELFF TGTGCCAGCAGCGTAGAGCCAGGGGGCACCGGGGAGCTGTTTTTT
- TRBJ2-3 - TRBV11-2 15 CASSLGGSGTDTQYF TGTGCCAGCAGCTTAGGGGGTAGCGGTACAGATACGCAGTATTTT
- TRBJ1-1 TRBD1 TRBV6-5 15 CASSKDRARNTEAFF TGTGCCAGCAGTAAGGACAGGGCGAGGAACACTGAAGCTTTCTTT